These 20 T cell receptor beta chains came from one sample sequenced in a study of T cells in Graves' hyperthyroidism and ophthalmopathy. There were TCR beta CDR3 regions amplified from RNA transcripts. HTBI primers were employed in a first-round RT-PCR of the TCR CDR3. TCRdb re-analysed the multiplex PCR reads in MiXCR, keeping a single row per CDR3 protein. The profile shows roughly 570,000 distinct CDR3 sequences, around 14% of them singletons. The sample comprised blood. The receptors here all came from a woman aged 30 to 39 with Graves' hyperthyroidism.

The chain employs TRBV5-4 and TRBJ2-7, with TRBD2 matching over 12 bases. Per germline, CDR1 SGHNT and CDR2 YYREEE (reference sequence). This CDR3 region has 16 residues. V dropped 0 bases and J dropped 5; count of bases not matched to a gene: 6. Written as DNA, the CDR3 is TGTGCCAGCAGCTTGGGACTAGCGGGAGTTTTCGACGAGCAGTACTTC. It codes for CASSLGLAGVFDEQYF.

This clonotype was seen ten or more times. The chain employs TRBV5-6 and TRBJ2-7, with D tentatively TRBD2 (6 bases). Trimming removed 4 bases from V and 2 bases from J, with 13 bases in between. CDR3 size: 14 residues. Looked up from germline, CDR1 is SGHDT and CDR2 is YYEEEE. The CDR3 DNA is TGTGCCAGCAGCCCGGGACTTCTGACCTACGAGCAGTACTTC. It is translated as CASSPGLLTYEQYF.

This clonotype was found many times. The CDR3 bases are TGCGCCAGCAGGTCCGAAAGCACTGAAGCTTTCTTT. This codes for CASRSESTEAFF. The chain recombines TRBV5-1 with TRBJ1-1; D is undetermined. This CDR3 spans 12 amino acids. CDR1 is SGHRS and CDR2 is YFSETQ in the germline V gene. V gave up 5 bases and J gave up 4 bases, with 9 bases separating them.

The sample holds many counts of this clonotype. CDR3 nucleotides: TGTGCCAGCAGCTTAGGAGGGGGTAGGGACACTGAAGCTTTCTTT. Translating gives CASSLGGGRDTEAFF. V usage is TRBV7-2 and J usage is TRBJ1-1, with D tentatively TRBD1 (6 bases). Trimming left V 1 base short and J 3 bases short, with 12 bases between. The CDR3 runs to 15 residues. The germline V gene has CDR1 SGHTA and CDR2 FQGNSA. The variable domain in full, with the rest retrieved from reference TRBV7-2 and TRBJ1-1, is GAGVSQSPSNKVTEKGKDVELRCDPISGHTALYWYRQSLGQGLEFLIYFQGNSAPDKSGLPSDRFSAERTGGSVSTLTIQRTQQEDSAVYLCASSLGGGRDTEAFFGQGTRLTVV.

This clonotype was recorded many times. This chain connects TRBV7-9 to TRBJ2-7; 7 positions agree with TRBD2. Germline lookup yields CDR1 SEHNR and CDR2 FQNEAQ (reference sequence). V was pared by 5 bases and J by 7 bases, with 11 bases of the junction left unmatched. The CDR3 contains 14 residues. CDR3 in amino acids: CASSGRLASQEQYF. The CDR3 region has the DNA TGTGCCAGCAGCGGAAGACTAGCATCACAGGAGCAGTACTTC.

The gene calls are TRBV24-1 and TRBJ2-1; 8 nucleotides align to TRBD2. Germline V CDR1 and CDR2: KGHDR, SFDVKD. This CDR3 is 17 amino acids long. V lost 4 bases to trimming and J lost 2 bases; unmatched junction nucleotides: 9. CDR3 in amino acids: CATSDPTLAGPYNEQFF. In nucleotides, the CDR3 is TGTGCCACCAGTGACCCCACCTTAGCGGGACCCTACAATGAGCAGTTCTTC.

This clonotype is a singleton in its sample. The chain couples TRBV6-1 to TRBJ2-2; tentatively, D is TRBD2 (6 bases). The CDR3 covers 17 residues. CDR1 and CDR2 from the germline V gene are MNHNS and SASEGT. V lost 6 bases and J 5 bases, leaving 22 bases between the germline ends. In DNA form, the CDR3 reads TGTGCCAGCAGACGACCGACCGGGACTCCTGAAACCGGGGAGCTGTTTTTT. This sequence encodes CASRRPTGTPETGELFF.

The gene calls are TRBV7-2 and TRBJ2-7; 8 nucleotides line up with TRBD2. The CDR3 loop spans 14 amino acids. V shed 5 bases, J shed 5 bases, and the junction held 8 bases outside the gene matches. Germline CDR1 reads SGHTA; CDR2 reads FQGNSA. CDR3 coding DNA: TGTGCCAGCAGCCGCGGACTAGCTAGTCACGAGCAGTACTTC. Its protein is CASSRGLASHEQYF.

There are many counts of this clonotype. This chain uses TRBV6-1 with TRBJ2-4, with TRBD1 matching over 8 bases. Germline CDR1 reads MNHNS; CDR2 reads SASEGT. V was clipped by 6 bases and J by 8 bases; unmatched bases: 3. The CDR3 runs to 12 residues. In DNA form, the CDR3 reads TGTGCCAGCAGGCTACAGGGGGACATTCAGTACTTC. Protein sequence: CASRLQGDIQYF.

This clonotype was recorded at least ten times. The chain couples TRBV30 to TRBJ1-5, with D perhaps matching TRBD1 (6 bases). The CDR3 has 13 residues. V was trimmed by 1 base and J by 6 bases, leaving 10 bases between them. CDR1 is GTSNPN, CDR2 SVGIG, per germline (reference sequence). The CDR3 loop is CAWSGGGAQPQHF. The CDR3 region has the DNA TGTGCCTGGAGTGGTGGGGGGGCTCAGCCCCAGCATTTT.

The chain recombines TRBV4-3 with TRBJ2-1; no definite D call. Germline-derived CDR1 and CDR2 are LGHNA and YSLEER. Trimming shortened V by 4 bases and J by 7 bases, and 8 bases separated the two germline ends. CDR3 length: 12 residues. The CDR3 coding sequence is TGCGCCAGCAGCCGGGGAATAAATGAGCAGTTCTTC. This translates into CASSRGINEQFF.

This clonotype has more than one count but fewer than ten. The chain couples TRBV29-1 to TRBJ2-4; TRBD2 matches at 8 bases. CDR3 size: 16 residues. Germline V gene lookup returns CDR1 SQVTM and CDR2 ANQGSEA. Unmatched junction bases numbered 10, after V lost 0 bases and J lost 6 bases. The CDR3 sequence: CSVEDSRREVGNIQYF. CDR3 nucleotide sequence: TGCAGCGTTGAAGATTCACGGCGGGAGGTAGGAAACATTCAGTACTTC. The complete variable domain, with remaining parts taken from reference TRBV29-1 and TRBJ2-4, reads SAVISQKPSRDICQRGTSLTIQCQVDSQVTMMFWYRQQPGQSLTLIATANQGSEATYESGFVIDKFPISRPNLTFSTLTVSNMSPEDSSIYLCSVEDSRREVGNIQYFGAGTRLSVL.

The V call is TRBV19, the J call TRBJ2-2, with TRBD2 identical over 12 bases. Trimming removed 8 bases from V and 4 bases from J; junction bases left unmatched: 11. Germline CDR1 is LNHDA and CDR2 is SQIVND (reference sequence). This CDR3 has 17 amino acids. The CDR3 spells CASRLFLAGGGTGELFF. CDR3 DNA sequence: TGTGCCAGTCGCCTTTTTCTAGCGGGAGGGGGCACCGGGGAGCTGTTTTTT. Supplemented by reference TRBV19 and TRBJ2-2, the full variable domain reads DGGITQSPKYLFRKEGQNVTLSCEQNLNHDAMYWYRQDPGQGLRLIYYSQIVNDFQKGDIAEGYSVSREKKESFPLTVTSAQKNPTAFYLCASRLFLAGGGTGELFFGEGSRLTVL.

The chain couples TRBV7-2 to TRBJ2-3; the match to TRBD2 covers 8 bases. V was pared by 5 bases and J by 5 bases, with 21 bases of the junction left unmatched. Germline CDR1 reads SGHTA; CDR2 reads FQGNSA. This CDR3 comprises 19 residues. The CDR3 bases are TGTGCCAGCAGCCGCACGATCGACAGCGGGAGATTAATCGGAGATACGCAGTATTTT. Translation gives CASSRTIDSGRLIGDTQYF.

This clonotype was observed many times. The chain recombines TRBV3-1 with TRBJ1-2; D not resolved. The CDR3 loop spans 14 amino acids. From germline, CDR1 is LGHDT and CDR2 YNNKEL (reference sequence). V was cut by 0 bases and J by 1 base, with 6 bases left in between. DNA for the CDR3: TGTGCCAGCAGCCAAGAGGCAAGTAACTATGGCTACACCTTC. Amino acids: CASSQEASNYGYTF.

There are many counts of this clonotype. The chain links TRBV28 to TRBJ2-1; weak D call: TRBD1 (6 bases). This CDR3 contains 17 residues. The germline CDR1 and CDR2 sequences are MDHEN and SYDVKM. The ends were cut back, 7 bases at V and 2 bases at J, with 21 bases in the middle. CDR3 residues: CASNPVYATGAYNEQFF. CDR3 DNA sequence: TGTGCCAGCAACCCGGTCTACGCGACAGGAGCCTACAATGAGCAGTTCTTC.

This clonotype was seen at least ten times. The gene calls are TRBV6-1 and TRBJ2-3; 11 bases line up with TRBD2. Germline CDR1 reads MNHNS; CDR2 reads SASEGT. The CDR3 runs 15 residues. Trimming took 5 bases from V and 4 from J; bases not matched to a gene: 5. CDR3 sequence reads: CASSRLAGTPDTQYF. The CDR3 DNA follows: TGTGCCAGCAGTAGACTAGCGGGAACCCCAGATACGCAGTATTTT.

The V gene is TRBV2, the J gene TRBJ1-5; D gene uncertain. The CDR3 runs to 14 residues. Looked up from germline, CDR1 is SNHLY and CDR2 is FYNNEI. V was pared by 1 base and J by 6 bases, with 10 bases between. The CDR3: CASSEGNSLQPQHF. CDR3 coding DNA: TGTGCCAGCAGTGAAGGGAACAGTCTTCAGCCCCAGCATTTT.

This clonotype occurred many times. V is TRBV12-3 or TRBV12-4 and J is TRBJ2-2, with 7 nucleotides matching TRBD1. The V segment lost 5 bases and the J segment 7 bases; nucleotides outside the gene matches: 4. The CDR3 consists of 13 residues. In DNA form, the CDR3 reads TGTGCCAGCAGTCAACAGGGGAACGGGGAGCTGTTTTTT. It codes for CASSQQGNGELFF.

A few counts support this clonotype. This sequence joins TRBV29-1 and TRBJ1-4; TRBD1 is a possible D gene (5 bases). The germline V gene encodes CDR1 SQVTM and CDR2 ANQGSEA. This CDR3 region has 12 residues. V was shortened by 4 bases and J by 6 bases, with 9 bases between the two germline ends. The CDR3 is CSVGGTHEKLFF. The CDR3 region has the DNA TGCAGCGTTGGGGGGACCCATGAAAAACTGTTTTTT. Full variable domain (outside the CDR3, taken from reference TRBV29-1 and TRBJ1-4): SAVISQKPSRDICQRGTSLTIQCQVDSQVTMMFWYRQQPGQSLTLIATANQGSEATYESGFVIDKFPISRPNLTFSTLTVSNMSPEDSSIYLCSVGGTHEKLFFGSGTQLSVL.